Listed below are T cell receptor beta chains from one sample, sequenced in a study of T-cell reconstitution after alpha-beta-depleted transplantation in children. TCRdb analysed the PCR reads with MiXCR anew, one entry per CDR3 protein. The table includes 600,000 to 700,000 distinct CDR3 sequences, roughly 15% detected once. Sequencing was performed on PBMCs from the stem cell graft donor, taken from the stem cell graft. The source is a human donor who donated a stem cell graft to a child with acute myeloid leukemia. Both conserved end residues are part of each CDR3. Fields, in order: V gene, J gene, clone size, D gene, CDR3 protein, CDR3 DNA. The D gene is left open where the match is weak. Clone size is not always given. Where it is, it says once, few, many or a class for expanded clones.

V gene: TRBV7-2
J gene: TRBJ2-3
clone size: .
D gene: .
CDR3 protein: CASSLETLDTQYF
CDR3 DNA: TGTGCCAGCAGCTTAGAGACCCTAGATACGCAGTATTTT

V gene: TRBV20-1
J gene: TRBJ1-1
clone size: many
D gene: .
CDR3 protein: CSARDTGGVTEAFF
CDR3 DNA: TGCAGTGCTAGAGATACGGGGGGTGTCACTGAAGCTTTCTTT

V gene: TRBV28
J gene: TRBJ2-5
clone size: .
D gene: .
CDR3 protein: CASSAPRVGQETQYF
CDR3 DNA: TGTGCCAGCAGCGCCCCTCGGGTAGGCCAAGAGACCCAGTACTTC

V gene: TRBV18
J gene: TRBJ1-5
clone size: many
D gene: .
CDR3 protein: CASSPFSEDQPQHF
CDR3 DNA: TGTGCCAGCTCACCGTTTAGTGAGGATCAGCCCCAGCATTTT

V gene: TRBV20-1
J gene: TRBJ2-7
clone size: many
D gene: .
CDR3 protein: CSATQGPAYEQYF
CDR3 DNA: TGCAGTGCTACTCAGGGGCCCGCCTACGAGCAGTACTTC

V gene: TRBV4-3
J gene: TRBJ1-1
clone size: many
D gene: .
CDR3 protein: CASSQDRTVTEAFF
CDR3 DNA: TGCGCCAGCAGCCAAGATCGGACAGTCACTGAAGCTTTCTTT

V gene: TRBV4-1
J gene: TRBJ2-2
clone size: many
D gene: .
CDR3 protein: CASSSAPVNTGELFF
CDR3 DNA: TGCGCCAGCAGCTCTGCGCCGGTGAACACCGGGGAGCTGTTTTTT

V gene: TRBV28
J gene: TRBJ2-7
clone size: .
D gene: TRBD2
CDR3 protein: CASRSGGFYEQYF
CDR3 DNA: TGTGCCAGCAGGTCGGGGGGATTCTACGAGCAGTACTTC

V gene: TRBV5-5
J gene: TRBJ1-2
clone size: .
D gene: TRBD1
CDR3 protein: CASSHDRARGYGYTF
CDR3 DNA: TGTGCCAGCAGCCATGACAGGGCACGGGGGTATGGCTACACCTTC

V gene: TRBV4-3
J gene: TRBJ2-5
clone size: many
D gene: TRBD2
CDR3 protein: CASSGREEETQYF
CDR3 DNA: TGCGCCAGCAGCGGGCGGGAGGAAGAGACCCAGTACTTC

V gene: TRBV12-3/TRBV12-4
J gene: TRBJ2-2
clone size: .
D gene: TRBD1
CDR3 protein: CASTPQGQPNTGELFF
CDR3 DNA: TGTGCCAGCACCCCCCAGGGACAGCCAAACACCGGGGAGCTGTTTTTT

V gene: TRBV20-1
J gene: TRBJ2-1
clone size: many
D gene: TRBD1
CDR3 protein: CSARKGTGQGQFF
CDR3 DNA: TGCAGTGCTAGGAAGGGGACAGGGCAGGGACAGTTCTTC

V gene: TRBV7-3
J gene: TRBJ2-1
clone size: .
D gene: TRBD2
CDR3 protein: CASSSQRGAYNDEQFF
CDR3 DNA: TGTGCCAGCAGCTCCCAGCGGGGGGCTTATAATGATGAGCAGTTCTTC

V gene: TRBV12-3/TRBV12-4
J gene: TRBJ1-3
clone size: many
D gene: .
CDR3 protein: CATTGLSGNTIYF
CDR3 DNA: TGTGCCACCACGGGACTTTCGGGAAACACCATATATTTT

V gene: TRBV28
J gene: TRBJ2-1
clone size: few
D gene: TRBD2
CDR3 protein: CASTPPGLAYNEQFF
CDR3 DNA: TGTGCCAGCACTCCTCCGGGACTAGCCTACAATGAGCAGTTCTTC

V gene: TRBV11-2
J gene: TRBJ1-6
clone size: few
D gene: .
CDR3 protein: CASSFLDRRGSPLHF
CDR3 DNA: TGTGCCAGCAGTTTTCTTGACCGGCGGGGTTCACCCCTCCACTTT